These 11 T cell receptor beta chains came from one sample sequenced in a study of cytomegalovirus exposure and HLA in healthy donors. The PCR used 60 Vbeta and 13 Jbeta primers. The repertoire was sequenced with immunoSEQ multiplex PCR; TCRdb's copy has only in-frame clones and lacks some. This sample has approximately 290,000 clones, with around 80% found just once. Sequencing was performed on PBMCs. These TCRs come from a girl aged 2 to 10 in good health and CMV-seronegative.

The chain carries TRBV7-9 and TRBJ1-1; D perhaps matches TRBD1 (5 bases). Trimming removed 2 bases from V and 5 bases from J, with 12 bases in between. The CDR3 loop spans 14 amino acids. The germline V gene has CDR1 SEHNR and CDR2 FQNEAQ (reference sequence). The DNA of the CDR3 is TGTGCCAGCAGCTTACAGGGAGGAGGGACTGAAGCTTTCTTT. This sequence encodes CASSLQGGGTEAFF. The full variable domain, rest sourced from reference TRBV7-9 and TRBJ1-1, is DTGVSQNPRHKITKRGQNVTFRCDPISEHNRLYWYRQTLGQGPEFLTYFQNEAQLEKSRLLSDRFSAERPKGSFSTLEIQRTEQGDSAMYLCASSLQGGGTEAFFGQGTRLTVV.

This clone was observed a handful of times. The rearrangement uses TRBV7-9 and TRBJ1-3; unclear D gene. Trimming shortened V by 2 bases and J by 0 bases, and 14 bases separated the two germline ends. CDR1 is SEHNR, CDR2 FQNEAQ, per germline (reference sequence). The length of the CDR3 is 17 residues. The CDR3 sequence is CASSLPERSYSGNTIYF. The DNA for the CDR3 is TGTGCCAGCAGCTTACCCGAGCGGAGCTACTCTGGAAACACCATATATTTT.

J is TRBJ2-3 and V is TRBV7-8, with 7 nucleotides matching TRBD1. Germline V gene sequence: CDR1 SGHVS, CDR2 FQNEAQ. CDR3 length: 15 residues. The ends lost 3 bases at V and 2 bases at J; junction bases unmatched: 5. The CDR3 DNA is TGTGCCAGCAGCTTCTCCGGGACAGTCACAGATACGCAGTATTTT. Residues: CASSFSGTVTDTQYF.

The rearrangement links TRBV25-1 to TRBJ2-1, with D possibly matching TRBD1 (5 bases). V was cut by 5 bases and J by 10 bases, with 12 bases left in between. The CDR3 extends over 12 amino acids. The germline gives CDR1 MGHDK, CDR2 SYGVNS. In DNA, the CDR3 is TGTGCCAGCAGTCAAATACAGGAAGAGCAGTTCTTC. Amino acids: CASSQIQEEQFF. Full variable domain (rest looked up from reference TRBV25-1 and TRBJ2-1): EADIYQTPRYLVIGTGKKITLECSQTMGHDKMYWYQQDPGMELHLIHYSYGVNSTEKGDLSSESTVSRIRTEHFPLTLESARPSHTSQYLCASSQIQEEQFFGPGTRLTVL.

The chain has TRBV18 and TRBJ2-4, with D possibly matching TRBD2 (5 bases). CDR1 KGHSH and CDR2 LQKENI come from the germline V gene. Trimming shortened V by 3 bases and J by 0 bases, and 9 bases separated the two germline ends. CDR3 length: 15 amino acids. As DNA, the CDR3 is TGTGCCAGCTCACCCGGGGAGCTAGCCAAAAACATTCAGTACTTC. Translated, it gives CASSPGELAKNIQYF.

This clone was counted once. CDR3 nucleotide sequence: TGTGCCAGCAGCCAGGGACCTATCAAGCCTAGCGGGAGGCCCGGTCGACGCACAGATACGCAGTATTTT. This sequence encodes CASSQGPIKPSGRPGRRTDTQYF. The chain links TRBV4-2 to TRBJ2-3; 11 bases align to TRBD2. Germline CDR1 and CDR2: LGHNA and YNFKEQ. This CDR3 is 23 amino acids long. V lost 3 bases, J lost 1 base, and 24 bases stayed unmatched.

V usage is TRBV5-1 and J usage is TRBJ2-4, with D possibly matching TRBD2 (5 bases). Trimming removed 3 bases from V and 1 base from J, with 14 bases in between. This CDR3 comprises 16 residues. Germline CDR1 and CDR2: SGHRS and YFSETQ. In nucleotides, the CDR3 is TGCGCCAGCAGCTCTCTAGCTGGTGCTGCCAAAAACATTCAGTACTTC. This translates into CASSSLAGAAKNIQYF.

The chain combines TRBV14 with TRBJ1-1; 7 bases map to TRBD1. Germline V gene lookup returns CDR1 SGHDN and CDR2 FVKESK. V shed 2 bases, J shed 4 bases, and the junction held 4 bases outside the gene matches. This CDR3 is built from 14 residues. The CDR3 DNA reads TGTGCCAGCAGCCAAACAGGGGTTATCACTGAAGCTTTCTTT. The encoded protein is CASSQTGVITEAFF.

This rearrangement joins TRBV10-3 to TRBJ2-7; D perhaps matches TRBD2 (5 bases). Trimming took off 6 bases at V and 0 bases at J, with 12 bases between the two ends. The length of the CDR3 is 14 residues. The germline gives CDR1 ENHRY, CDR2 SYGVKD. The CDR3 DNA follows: TGTGCCATCAGGGAGGAAGGGAGCTCCTACGAGCAGTACTTC. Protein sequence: CAIREEGSSYEQYF.

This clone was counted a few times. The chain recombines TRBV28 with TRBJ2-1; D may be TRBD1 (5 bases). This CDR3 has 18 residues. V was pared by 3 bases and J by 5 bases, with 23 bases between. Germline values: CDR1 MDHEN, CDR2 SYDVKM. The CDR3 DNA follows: TGTGCCAGCAGTTTTCATTGGACAACGCAAAGGACGGACAATGAGCAGTTCTTC. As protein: CASSFHWTTQRTDNEQFF.

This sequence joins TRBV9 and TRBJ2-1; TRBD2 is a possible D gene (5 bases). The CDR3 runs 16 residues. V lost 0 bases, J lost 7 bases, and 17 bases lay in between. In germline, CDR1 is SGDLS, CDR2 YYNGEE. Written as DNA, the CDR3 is TGTGCCAGCAGCGTAGTGACTACCCGCCTGATGAATGAGCAGTTCTTC. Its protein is CASSVVTTRLMNEQFF.